This T cell receptor (beta chain) derives from a study of graft-versus-host responses after intestinal transplantation. Study details: All recipients were given anti-thymocyte globulin induction, and tacrolimus and steroids were then administered for approximately 3 years.

On this clone itself: What it binds is not known. Compared with germline, one end of the junction differs, possibly owing to a read error.

Germline assignment: CDR1 KGHSH and CDR2 LQKENI. This CDR3 region has 16 residues. Points from the study as a whole: Allografts from individuals with graft-donor T cell macrochimerism displayed high graft-versus-host to host-versus-graft clonal ratios.

Repertoires were generated with immunoSEQ multiplex PCR, while TCRdb's copy carries only in-frame clones and drops some. The sample carries some 100,000 clones, roughly 90% recorded once. The specimen comprised unstimulated CD8+ T cells sorted from spleen or lymph node cells, sampled before transplant. The chain combines TRBV18 with TRBJ2-7; D is possibly TRBD2 (5 bases). This clonotype originated in a human donor who was the organ donor for an intestinal transplant. The CDR3 reads CASSPPLAGPSHEQYF. DNA for the CDR3: TGTGCCAGCTCACCACCTCTGGCGGGCCCCTCCCACGAGCAGTACTTC.